This TCR beta chain originates from a study of T-cell reconstitution after alpha-beta-depleted transplantation in children. General study points: One year post-transplant, T-cell counts and diversity were largely derived from T cells produced anew. Some patients owed their high day-60 TCRbeta diversity to surviving recipient T cells and thymic progenitors. At around two months after transplant, the alpha-beta T cells were reportedly derived from several hundred expanded clones that came from non-depleted graft cells.

Molecular barcoding with unique molecular identifiers was used for the TCRbeta library. TCRdb fed the PCR reads into MiXCR, producing one record per CDR3 protein. The profile shows 700,000 to 950,000 distinct CDR3 sequences, 15% to 20% of them singletons. Looked up from germline, CDR1 is MNHEY and CDR2 is SVGEGT. The length of the CDR3 is 13 residues. J gave up 7 bases and V 6 bases, and 6 bases lay outside the gene matches. Of note for this clonotype: Its antigen is not known.

This chain connects TRBV6-2 or TRBV6-3 to TRBJ1-5, with 7 bases that match TRBD1. The starting material was PBMCs, mostly from graft donor cells, obtained 360 days after TCRalphabeta/CD19-depleted stem cell transplant. This TCR derives from a male patient under 18 who had a stem cell transplant for acute lymphoblastic leukemia, so the T cells may come from the graft donor. The chain's CDR3 is CASRTGERQPQHF. The CDR3 DNA is TGTGCCAGCAGAACAGGGGAAAGGCAGCCCCAGCATTTT.